The clone carrying this T cell receptor (beta chain) came up a few times. Its cognate antigen is unknown. Germline V CDR1 and CDR2: SEHNR, FQNEAQ (reference sequence). V lost 5 bases and J 3 bases, leaving 19 bases between the germline ends. This CDR3 is built from 16 residues. Library construction involved attaching unique molecular identifiers to individual cDNA molecules, which allowed quantitative, reproducible TCR counting. Under the authors' procedure: Sample TCR counts, which ranged from about 20,000 to 690,600, had a median of roughly 100,000. MiXCR, run by TCRdb on the RACE reads, gives a single entry per CDR3 protein. The V and J calls here are based on TCRdb, not the publication. Of around 130,000 distinct CDR3 sequences detected, approximately 8.3% appear once; the ten largest clones hold 1.5% to 2%. As to time point: healthy volunteer bleed at 2 weeks. The study extracted total RNA from unfractionated whole blood.

This sample is part of a study of human T cells and chemical hapten exposure. Notes on the study in general: TCRs exceeding a frequency of 1 in 1000 stayed unchanged under DPC sensitization.

Sequencing was performed on whole blood. This chain connects TRBV7-9 to TRBJ2-5; no clear D. The receptor was isolated from a male donor in good health. Some clones in this sample may be carry-over from other donors' samples. DNA for the CDR3: TGTGCCAGCAGCCTCCTAGGCGGACGGAGTAAAGAGACCCAGTACTTC. Amino acids: CASSLLGGRSKETQYF.